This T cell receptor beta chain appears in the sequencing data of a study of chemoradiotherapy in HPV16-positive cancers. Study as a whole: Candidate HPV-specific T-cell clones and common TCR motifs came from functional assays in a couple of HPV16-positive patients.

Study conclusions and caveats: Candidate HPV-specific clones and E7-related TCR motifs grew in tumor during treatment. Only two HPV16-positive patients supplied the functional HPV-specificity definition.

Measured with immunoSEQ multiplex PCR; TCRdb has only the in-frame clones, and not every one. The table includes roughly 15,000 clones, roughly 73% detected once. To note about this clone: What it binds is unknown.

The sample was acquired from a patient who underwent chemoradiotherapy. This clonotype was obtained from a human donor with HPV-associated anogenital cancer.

The CDR3: CASTRDRGREKLFF. In nucleotides, the CDR3 is TGTGCCAGCACACGGGACAGGGGGCGCGAAAAACTGTTTTTT. J is TRBJ1-4 and V is TRBV9; 12 bases fit TRBD1. The CDR3 has 14 residues. CDR1 is SGDLS and CDR2 is YYNGEE in the germline V gene. V lost 6 bases to trimming and J lost 8 bases; unmatched junction nucleotides: 5.